A selection of T cell receptor beta chains follows, all from one sample in a study of blood T cell repertoires in COVID-19. Produced via immunoSEQ multiplex PCR; TCRdb's table is partial and in-frame only. The table has 250,000 to 300,000 clones, 80% to 90% seen once; the top ten hold around 15%. Sequencing used PBMCs or T cells enriched from blood (not recorded which). The receptor source for this set is a man between 18 and 29 years old who had recovered from COVID-19. Each CDR3 is given with its conserved first and last residue. The D gene is left open where the match is weak. A clone size is listed for some rows: how often the clone was seen (once, few, many), or a class if it is expanded.

.	TRBV5-4	14	TRBJ1-1	.	CASSFRGGRTEAFF	TGTGCCAGCAGCTTTAGGGGGGGGAGGACTGAAGCTTTCTTT
.	TRBV5-1	16	TRBJ2-3	TRBD2	CASSLELAGGWDTQYF	TGCGCCAGCAGCTTGGAACTAGCGGGTGGGTGGGATACGCAGTATTTT
.	TRBV10-3	14	TRBJ2-2	TRBD1	CAISTGERAGELFF	TGTGCCATCAGTACAGGGGAGAGGGCCGGGGAGCTGTTTTTT
.	TRBV18	13	TRBJ1-1	TRBD1	CASSTTGTGKEIF	TGTGCCAGCTCAACAACCGGGACAGGGAAGGAAATCTTT
.	TRBV5-1	14	TRBJ1-1	.	CASSFVDRGTEAFF	TGCGCCAGCAGTTTTGTCGACAGAGGCACTGAAGCTTTCTTT
.	TRBV4-1	16	TRBJ1-5	.	CASSHLVVYGNQPQHF	TGCGCCAGCAGCCATCTGGTAGTATATGGCAATCAGCCCCAGCATTTT
.	TRBV28	16	TRBJ2-5	TRBD2	CASRGTSGLYQETQYF	TGTGCCAGCAGAGGGACTAGCGGGCTGTACCAAGAGACCCAGTACTTC
.	TRBV5-1	15	TRBJ1-2	TRBD1	CASSLGGQGNYGYTF	TGCGCCAGCAGCTTGGGGGGACAGGGTAACTATGGCTACACCTTC
.	TRBV5-1	13	TRBJ2-7	.	CASSLEGLYEQYF	TGCGCCAGCAGCTTGGAGGGGTTGTACGAGCAGTACTTC
.	TRBV7-8	16	TRBJ2-1	.	CASSYTPSGAYNEQFF	TGTGCCAGCAGCTACACACCGAGCGGAGCCTACAATGAGCAGTTCTTC
.	TRBV9	15	TRBJ2-1	TRBD1	CASSMRTGASHEQFF	TGTGCCAGCAGCATGAGGACAGGGGCGTCCCATGAGCAGTTCTTC
.	TRBV7-2	14	TRBJ1-2	TRBD1	CASSLGTGTYGYTF	TGTGCCAGCAGCTTAGGGACAGGGACGTATGGCTACACCTTC
once	TRBV3-1/TRBV3-2	10	TRBJ2-7	.	CASGDPPESF	TGTGCCAGTGGAGACCCCCCGGAGTCCTTC
.	TRBV27	13	TRBJ2-7	.	CASSLDGAYEQYF	TGTGCCAGCAGTTTAGACGGAGCCTACGAGCAGTACTTC
.	TRBV12-5	13	TRBJ2-1	TRBD2	CASGLPPGLVGFF	TGTGCTAGTGGTTTGCCTCCGGGACTAGTCGGCTTCTTC
.	TRBV7-2	14	TRBJ2-1	.	CASSLARNEWEQFF	TGTGCCAGCAGCTTAGCCCGCAATGAGTGGGAGCAGTTCTTC
.	TRBV6-5	14	TRBJ2-3	.	CASSYSTRADTQYF	TGTGCCAGCAGTTACTCGACGAGGGCAGATACGCAGTATTTT
.	TRBV3-1/TRBV3-2	13	TRBJ1-2	.	CASSHSQGGGYTF	TGTGCCAGCAGCCATTCACAGGGAGGGGGCTACACCTTC
.	TRBV2	14	TRBJ1-5	.	CATGRGAGNQPQHF	TGTGCCACTGGGAGGGGGGCAGGCAATCAGCCCCAGCATTTT
.	TRBV5-4	16	TRBJ1-3	TRBD1	CASSWGGDRSGNTIYF	TGTGCCAGCAGCTGGGGGGGGGACAGGTCCGGAAACACCATATATTTT
.	TRBV13	14	TRBJ2-7	.	CASSAGQSSYEQYF	TGTGCCAGCAGCGCGGGACAGAGCTCCTACGAGCAGTACTTC
.	TRBV4-1	15	TRBJ1-6	.	CASSQATGYNSPLHF	TGCGCCAGCAGCCAGGCCACAGGCTATAATTCACCCCTCCACTTT
.	TRBV6-1	14	TRBJ1-1	.	CASSEWSRGTEAFF	TGTGCCAGCAGTGAATGGTCGCGGGGGACTGAAGCTTTCTTT
once	TRBV9	15	TRBJ2-1	TRBD2	CASSVASGGVNEQFF	TGTGCCAGCAGCGTAGCAAGCGGGGGGGTCAATGAGCAGTTCTTC
.	TRBV2	15	TRBJ1-4	TRBD1	CASSDLPRQGAKLFF	TGTGCCAGCAGTGATTTGCCCCGACAGGGGGCGAAACTGTTTTTT
.	TRBV6-5	13	TRBJ2-1	.	CASRDNQYNEQFF	TGTGCCAGCCGGGACAACCAGTACAATGAGCAGTTCTTC
.	TRBV7-2	17	TRBJ2-7	TRBD2	CASSLLAGGPLPYEQYF	TGTGCCAGCAGCTTATTAGCGGGAGGGCCTCTTCCCTACGAGCAGTACTTC
.	TRBV4-2	16	TRBJ2-3	TRBD2	CASSHTSGRKGDTQYF	TGTGCCAGCAGCCATACTAGCGGGAGGAAAGGGGATACGCAGTATTTT
.	TRBV19	15	TRBJ1-1	TRBD1	CASSLRQGRVTEAFF	TGTGCCAGTAGTCTAAGACAGGGAAGGGTCACTGAAGCTTTCTTT
.	TRBV5-1	20	TRBJ1-3	TRBD1	CAGDLPPGQGVISSGNTIYF	TGCGCCGGCGACCTTCCCCCGGGACAGGGGGTCATAAGCTCTGGAAACACCATATATTTT
many	TRBV12-3/TRBV12-4	13	TRBJ2-7	TRBD1	CASSLRQGYEQYF	TGTGCCAGCAGTTTGAGACAGGGCTACGAGCAGTACTTC
once	TRBV5-1	16	TRBJ2-7	TRBD2	CASSLAGTSGLDEQYF	TGCGCCAGCAGCTTGGCCGGGACTAGCGGGCTCGACGAGCAGTACTTC
.	TRBV10-2	14	TRBJ1-1	.	CASSRGVGYTEAFF	TGCGCCAGCAGCCGCGGGGTGGGGTACACTGAAGCTTTCTTT
.	TRBV12-5	17	TRBJ1-3	.	CASGFPEDGNSGNTIYF	TGTGCTAGTGGTTTCCCCGAGGACGGGAACTCTGGAAACACCATATATTTT
.	TRBV19	14	TRBJ2-5	.	CASSPTGVQETQYF	TGTGCCAGTAGTCCGACGGGGGTCCAAGAGACCCAGTACTTC
.	TRBV10-3	14	TRBJ1-1	TRBD1	CAIRRQGMNTEAFF	TGTGCCATCAGAAGACAGGGTATGAACACTGAAGCTTTCTTT
.	TRBV14	15	TRBJ1-4	TRBD1	CASSQRTGSNEKLFF	TGTGCCAGCAGCCAAAGGACAGGTTCTAATGAAAAACTGTTTTTT
.	TRBV30	15	TRBJ2-2	.	CAWRAGARRTGELFF	TGTGCCTGGAGGGCGGGGGCAAGACGCACCGGGGAGCTGTTTTTT